This passage covers 29 T cell receptor beta chains from one sample sequenced in a study of T cell responses to AZD1222 COVID-19 vaccine. Data came from immunoSEQ multiplex PCR; TCRdb stores just in-frame clones and leaves some out. The sample holds roughly 140,000 clones, 75% to 90% seen once. Sequencing was performed on peripheral blood, taken 28 days after the second AZD1222 dose. These receptors were taken from an adult who received the AZD1222 COVID-19 vaccine.

V is TRBV2 and J is TRBJ1-5; D might be TRBD1 (6 bases). Trimming removed 5 bases at V and 4 bases at J, with 9 bases between. Per the germline V gene, CDR1 is SNHLY and CDR2 is FYNNEI. This CDR3 comprises 13 residues. CDR3 coding DNA: TGTGCCAGCAGTTACAGGGAGAATCAGCCCCAGCATTTT. It yields the protein CASSYRENQPQHF. Full variable domain (missing parts from reference TRBV2 and TRBJ1-5): EPEVTQTPSHQVTQMGQEVILRCVPISNHLYFYWYRQILGQKVEFLVSFYNNEISEKSEIFDDQFSVERPDGSNFTLKIRSTKLEDSAMYFCASSYRENQPQHFGDGTRLSIL.

The chain recombines TRBV19 with TRBJ1-2; D uncertain. Germline V gene lookup returns CDR1 LNHDA and CDR2 SQIVND (reference sequence). The CDR3 totals 13 residues. Deletions cut 5 bases from V and 5 bases from J, with 12 bases between. In DNA, the CDR3 is TGTGCCAGTAGTGTGCAGGACGGATATGGCTACACCTTC. Protein: CASSVQDGYGYTF.

This chain uses TRBV15 with TRBJ2-7; 13 bases are a match to TRBD2. CDR1 is LNHNV, CDR2 YYDKDF, per germline (reference sequence). The CDR3 runs to 17 residues. Trimming cost V 3 bases and J 4 bases; bases outside gene matches: 9. This CDR3 is CATSSYPGTSGKYEQYF. In DNA form, the CDR3 reads TGTGCCACCAGCAGCTATCCCGGGACTAGCGGGAAATACGAGCAGTACTTC.

CDR3: CATSRDGTGVYEQYV. CDR3 in DNA: TGTGCCACCAGCAGAGACGGGACAGGGGTGTACGAGCAGTACGTC. The chain combines TRBV15 with TRBJ2-7; the match to TRBD1 covers 10 bases. V lost 0 bases and J lost 4; bases outside the gene matches: 3. The CDR3 consists of 15 residues. The germline CDR1 and CDR2 sequences are LNHNV and YYDKDF (reference sequence).

V usage is TRBV5-1 and J usage is TRBJ1-6, with 8 bases identical to TRBD1. The CDR3 consists of 16 residues. Looked up from germline, CDR1 is SGHRS and CDR2 is YFSETQ. The J segment lost 3 bases and the V segment lost 4 bases, leaving 6 bases of the junction unmatched. CDR3 region: CASSATGEFYNSPLHF. CDR3 sequence (DNA): TGCGCCAGCAGCGCGACAGGGGAATTCTATAATTCACCCCTCCACTTT.

This clone was detected once. This chain links TRBV24-1 with TRBJ2-5; D remains ambiguous. Trimming took off 1 base at V and 5 bases at J, with 4 bases between the two ends. Per germline, CDR1 KGHDR and CDR2 SFDVKD. The CDR3 is 12 amino acids. CDR3 sequence reads: CATSDFTETQYF. The CDR3 DNA follows: TGTGCCACCAGTGATTTTACCGAGACCCAGTACTTC.

The chain is built from TRBV11-2 and TRBJ1-4; D may be TRBD1 (5 bases). Trimming removed 1 base from V and 0 bases from J, with 9 bases in between. The CDR3 totals 16 residues. Germline-derived CDR1 and CDR2 are SGHAT and FQNNGV. The CDR3 reads CASSLGGGPTNEKLFF. The CDR3 coding sequence is TGTGCCAGCAGCTTAGGCGGGGGTCCAACTAATGAAAAACTGTTTTTT.

CDR3 DNA sequence: TGTGCCAGCAGTGGTTACGTTACAGATACGCAGTATTTT. Translating gives CASSGYVTDTQYF. The rearrangement links TRBV2 to TRBJ2-3; D is undetermined. From germline, CDR1 is SNHLY and CDR2 FYNNEI. V lost 4 bases, J lost 3 bases, and 8 bases lay in between. The length of the CDR3 is 13 residues.

The rearrangement uses TRBV12-3 or TRBV12-4 and TRBJ1-3, with D possibly being TRBD1 (5 bases). This CDR3 comprises 13 residues. V lost 3 bases to trimming and J lost 2 bases, with 5 bases between them. The CDR3, as DNA: TGTGCCAGCAGTTTGACAGCTGGAAACACCATATATTTT. It codes for CASSLTAGNTIYF.

The chain employs TRBV20-1 and TRBJ1-2; D not resolved. Germline CDR1 is DFQATT and CDR2 is SNEGSKA (reference sequence). This CDR3 has 11 residues. V gave up 6 bases and J gave up 4 bases, with 9 bases separating them. The CDR3 DNA reads as TGCAGTGCCCCCCAACCCTATGGCTACACCTTC. This sequence encodes CSAPQPYGYTF.

The CDR3 is CASSLEGTRGRAQYF. CDR3 coding DNA: TGTGCCAGCAGCTTAGAGGGGACTAGAGGGCGGGCCCAGTACTTC. This chain connects TRBV7-9 to TRBJ2-5; 8 bases match TRBD2. The CDR3 totals 15 residues. The V gene's germline CDR1 is SEHNR and CDR2 FQNEAQ (reference sequence). The junction had 10 bases not matched to a gene; V was cut back by 1 base and J by 9 bases.

This rearrangement joins TRBV5-1 to TRBJ2-3, with TRBD2 identical over 9 bases. The V gene end was trimmed by 4 bases and the J gene end by 4 bases; junction bases not matched to a gene: 10. CDR3 size: 16 residues. Germline CDR1 SGHRS, CDR2 YFSETQ. The CDR3: CASSPPASGEADTQYF. The CDR3 nucleotides are TGCGCCAGCAGCCCCCCGGCTAGCGGGGAGGCAGATACGCAGTATTTT. The variable domain in full, completed from reference TRBV5-1 and TRBJ2-3, reads KAGVTQTPRYLIKTRGQQVTLSCSPISGHRSVSWYQQTPGQGLQFLFEYFSETQRNKGNFPGRFSGRQFSNSRSEMNVSTLELGDSALYLCASSPPASGEADTQYFGPGTRLTVL.

The V call is TRBV3-1 (or the pseudogene TRBV3-2), the J call TRBJ1-1, with D possibly being TRBD1 (6 bases). Trimming stripped 3 bases from V and 4 bases from J, with 9 bases between. This CDR3 has 13 amino acids. Germline V lookup: CDR1 LGHDT, CDR2 YNNKEL (reference sequence). In nucleotides, the CDR3 is TGTGCCAGCAGCCAGAGGGGGGGCACTGAAGCTTTCTTT. Its protein product is CASSQRGGTEAFF.

The chain links TRBV13 to TRBJ1-2; 9 bases align to TRBD1. The germline V gene has CDR1 PRHDT and CDR2 FYEKMQ (reference sequence). Trimming took 4 bases from V and 5 from J; bases not matched to a gene: 5. The CDR3 runs to 14 residues. The CDR3 DNA follows: TGTGCCAGCAGCTCCGGGACAGGGTTATATGGCTACACCTTC. Protein product: CASSSGTGLYGYTF.

The chain couples TRBV2 to TRBJ1-1, with TRBD1 as a possible D gene (5 bases). CDR3 length: 14 amino acids. Germline V gene sequence: CDR1 SNHLY, CDR2 FYNNEI. Trimming cost V 8 bases and J 4 bases, with 17 bases left between them. This CDR3 is CASLRSAGFTEAFF. The CDR3 DNA reads TGTGCCAGCCTACGGAGTGCAGGGTTCACTGAAGCTTTCTTT. Using reference TRBV2 and TRBJ1-1 for the parts outside the CDR3, the full variable domain is EPEVTQTPSHQVTQMGQEVILRCVPISNHLYFYWYRQILGQKVEFLVSFYNNEISEKSEIFDDQFSVERPDGSNFTLKIRSTKLEDSAMYFCASLRSAGFTEAFFGQGTRLTVV.

V is TRBV10-3 and J is TRBJ2-1, with 11 bases lining up with TRBD1. Germline V CDR1 and CDR2: ENHRY, SYGVKD. Trimming at V came to 10 bases and at J to 8 bases, leaving 7 bases not matched to a gene. CDR3 size: 13 residues. The CDR3, as DNA: TGTGCCACTATCGGACAGGGGGCCGATGAGCAGTTCTTC. Translated: CATIGQGADEQFF.

This clone was recorded once. The chain links TRBV14 to TRBJ1-2; the D gene is possibly TRBD1 (6 bases). V was pared by 1 base and J by 4 bases, with 13 bases between. The germline V gene has CDR1 SGHDN and CDR2 FVKESK. The CDR3 totals 15 residues. The CDR3 DNA follows: TGTGCCAGCAGCCAAGCTTCCTCGGGGGCCTATGGCTACACCTTC. This sequence encodes CASSQASSGAYGYTF.

The J gene is TRBJ1-6, the V gene TRBV19, with TRBD1 as a possible D gene (6 bases). Between the trimmed V and J ends, which lost 1 base and 10 bases, there was a span of 17 bases. The V gene's germline CDR1 is LNHDA and CDR2 SQIVND (reference sequence). The CDR3 totals 16 residues. The CDR3 loop reads CASSIARPGHQSPLHF. The CDR3 nucleotides are TGTGCCAGTAGTATAGCCAGACCGGGACACCAGTCACCCCTCCACTTT.

J is TRBJ2-5 and V is TRBV19, with 13 bases lining up with TRBD2. CDR1 is LNHDA, CDR2 SQIVND, per germline (reference sequence). There are 16 residues in the CDR3. The ends lost 7 bases at V and 1 base at J; junction bases unmatched: 6. The CDR3 sequence: CASTKTSGRIQETQYF. The CDR3 nucleotides are TGTGCCAGTACCAAGACTAGCGGGAGGATCCAAGAGACCCAGTACTTC.

The V and J genes are TRBV6-6 and TRBJ2-5, with D unresolved. Per the germline V gene, CDR1 is MNHNY and CDR2 is SVGAGI (reference sequence). Trimming removed 6 bases at V and 2 bases at J, with 4 bases between. The CDR3 is 11 amino acids. The CDR3 loop is CASRTQETQYF. The DNA for the CDR3 is TGTGCCAGCAGGACACAAGAGACCCAGTACTTC.

This chain connects TRBV5-1 to TRBJ2-1; 8 bases align to TRBD2. J was trimmed by 5 bases and V by 0 bases; bases with no gene match: 4. Germline V lookup: CDR1 SGHRS, CDR2 YFSETQ. This CDR3 region has 15 residues. CDR3 protein: CASSLGIAGNNEQFF. The CDR3 nucleotides read TGCGCCAGCAGCTTGGGGATAGCGGGGAACAATGAGCAGTTCTTC. The whole variable domain, remainder taken from reference TRBV5-1 and TRBJ2-1, is KAGVTQTPRYLIKTRGQQVTLSCSPISGHRSVSWYQQTPGQGLQFLFEYFSETQRNKGNFPGRFSGRQFSNSRSEMNVSTLELGDSALYLCASSLGIAGNNEQFFGPGTRLTVL.

The V and J genes are TRBV24-1 and TRBJ2-2, with unresolved D. Germline V lookup: CDR1 KGHDR, CDR2 SFDVKD. The CDR3 extends over 13 amino acids. V lost 9 bases, J lost 6 bases, and 13 bases lay in between. DNA for the CDR3: TGTGCCACCTCCAGCCGTGAGGCCGGGGAGCTGTTTTTT. Translating it yields CATSSREAGELFF.

The J gene is TRBJ2-7, the V gene TRBV3-1 (or the pseudogene TRBV3-2), with 10 positions matching TRBD2. CDR1 is LGHDT, CDR2 YNNKEL, per germline (reference sequence). The length of the CDR3 is 16 residues. J was trimmed by 3 bases and V by 1 base; bases with no gene match: 6. Written as DNA, the CDR3 is TGTGCCAGCAGCCAAGCCCCGGGACTAGCGAGCTACGAGCAGTACTTC. This translates into CASSQAPGLASYEQYF.

About this clone: One junction end does not reproduce the germline sequence, and a read error may be involved. CDR3: CASSRASGRSLPHMLHTEELFF. The CDR3 nucleotides are TGTGCCAGCAGCCGGGCTAGCGGGAGGTCCCTGCCTCATATGCTTCACACCGAGGAGCTGTTTTTT. J is TRBJ2-2 and V is TRBV4-2, with 11 nucleotides matching TRBD2. Germline values: CDR1 LGHNA, CDR2 YNFKEQ. The CDR3 length is 22 residues.

The chain recombines TRBV7-2 with TRBJ1-5, with D uncertain. Between the trimmed V and J ends, which lost 2 bases and 4 bases, there was a span of 9 bases. Germline CDR1 is SGHTA and CDR2 is FQGNSA. The CDR3 is 14 residues long. For the CDR3, the DNA is TGTGCCAGCAGCTTAATGTATGGGAATCAGCCCCAGCATTTT. This codes for CASSLMYGNQPQHF.

V is TRBV5-1 and J is TRBJ2-1, with D possibly matching TRBD2 (6 bases). The CDR3 is made up of 15 amino acids. CDR1 and CDR2 (germline): SGHRS, YFSETQ. Trimming cost V 2 bases and J 0 bases, with 9 bases left between them. In nucleotides, the CDR3 is TGCGCCAGCAGCTTCACGGGAGACTCCTACAATGAGCAGTTCTTC. Protein sequence: CASSFTGDSYNEQFF.

The rearrangement joins TRBV2 to TRBJ1-5; TRBD1 agrees at 8 bases. The CDR3 runs 15 residues. V gave up 4 bases and J gave up 2 bases; unmatched junction bases: 4. CDR1 and CDR2 (germline): SNHLY, FYNNEI. CDR3 sequence (DNA): TGTGCCAGCAGTGCTACGACAGGGGGCAATCAGCCCCAGCATTTT. The encoded protein is CASSATTGGNQPQHF.

The J gene is TRBJ1-1, the V gene TRBV6-1; 7 bases are a match to TRBD1. CDR3 length equals 14 residues. The germline CDR1 and CDR2 sequences are MNHNS and SASEGT. V was clipped by 7 bases and J by 5 bases; unmatched bases: 10. The CDR3 protein is CASIQTIRGTEAFF. Here the CDR3 DNA reads TGTGCCAGCATTCAAACAATCAGGGGGACTGAAGCTTTCTTT.

The chain uses TRBV7-2 and TRBJ1-6; unclear D gene. The ends were cut back, 4 bases at V and 13 bases at J, with 17 bases in the middle. The CDR3 is made up of 14 amino acids. Germline values: CDR1 SGHTA, CDR2 FQGNSA. CDR3 sequence: CASSSPEWGSPLHF. CDR3 bases: TGTGCCAGCAGCTCCCCTGAATGGGGTTCTCCCCTCCACTTT.